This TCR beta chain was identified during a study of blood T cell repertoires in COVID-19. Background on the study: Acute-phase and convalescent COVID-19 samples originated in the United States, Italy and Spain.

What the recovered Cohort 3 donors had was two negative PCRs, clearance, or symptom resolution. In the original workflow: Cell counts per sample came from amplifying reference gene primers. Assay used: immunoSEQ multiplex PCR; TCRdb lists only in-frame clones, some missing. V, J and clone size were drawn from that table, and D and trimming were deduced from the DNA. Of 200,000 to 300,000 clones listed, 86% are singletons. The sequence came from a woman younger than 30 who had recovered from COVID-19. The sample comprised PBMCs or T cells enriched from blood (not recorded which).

CDR3: CAISVQGIEAFF. Here the CDR3 DNA reads TGTGCCATCAGTGTACAGGGAATTGAAGCTTTCTTT. The chain has TRBV10-3 and TRBJ1-1, with TRBD1 as a possible D gene (6 bases). Germline-derived CDR1 and CDR2 are ENHRY and SYGVKD. Trimming left V 4 bases short and J 7 bases short, with 10 bases between. The CDR3 contains 12 residues.